This T cell receptor beta chain was identified during a study of blood T cell repertoires in COVID-19. Trimming shortened V by 3 bases and J by 2 bases, and 13 bases separated the two germline ends. The CDR3 consists of 15 residues. Germline V CDR1 and CDR2: SGHAT, FQNNGV. Enrollment of patients from Seattle took place during active infection, with longitudinal follow-up. Assay used: immunoSEQ multiplex PCR; TCRdb lists only in-frame clones, some missing. The profile covers about 65,000 clones, with 83% appearing a single time and roughly a tenth taken by the ten largest. The sample was peripheral blood. The sequence was obtained from a man over 45 with COVID-19, enrolled during active disease. The chain couples TRBV11-2 to TRBJ2-5, with TRBD2 as a possible D gene (5 bases). This CDR3 reads CASSLRPSGQETQYF. The DNA of the CDR3 is TGTGCCAGCAGCTTGAGACCCTCGGGGCAAGAGACCCAGTACTTC.